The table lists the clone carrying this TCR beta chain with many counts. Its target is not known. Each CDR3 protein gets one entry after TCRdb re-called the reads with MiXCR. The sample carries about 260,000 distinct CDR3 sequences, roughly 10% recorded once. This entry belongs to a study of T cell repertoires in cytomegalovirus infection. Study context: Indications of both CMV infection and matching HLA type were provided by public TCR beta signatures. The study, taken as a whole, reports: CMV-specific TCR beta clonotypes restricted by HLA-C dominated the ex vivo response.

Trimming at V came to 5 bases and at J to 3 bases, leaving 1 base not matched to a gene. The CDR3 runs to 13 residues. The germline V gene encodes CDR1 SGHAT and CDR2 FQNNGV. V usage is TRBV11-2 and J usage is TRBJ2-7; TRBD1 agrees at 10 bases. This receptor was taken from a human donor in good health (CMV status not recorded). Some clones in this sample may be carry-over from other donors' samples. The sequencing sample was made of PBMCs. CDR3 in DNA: TGTGCCAGCAGCCGGACAGGGGGCTACGAGCAGTACTTC. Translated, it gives CASSRTGGYEQYF.